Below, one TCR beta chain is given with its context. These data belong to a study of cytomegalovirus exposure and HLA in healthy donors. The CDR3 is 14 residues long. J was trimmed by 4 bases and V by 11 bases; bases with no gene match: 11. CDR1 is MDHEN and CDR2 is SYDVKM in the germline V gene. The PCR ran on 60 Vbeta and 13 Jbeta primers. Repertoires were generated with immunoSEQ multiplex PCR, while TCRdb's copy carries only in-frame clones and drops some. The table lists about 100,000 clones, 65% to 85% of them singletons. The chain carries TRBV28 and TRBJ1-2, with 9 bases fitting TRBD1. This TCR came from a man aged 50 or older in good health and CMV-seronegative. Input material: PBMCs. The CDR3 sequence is CAGKPGQGLYGYTF. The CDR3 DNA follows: TGTGCCGGAAAACCGGGACAGGGACTCTATGGCTACACCTTC.